Below are 31 T cell receptor beta chains sequenced from a single sample in a study of vaccination effects on CD4 cells after COVID-19. Generated by immunoSEQ multiplex PCR, the TCRdb table keeps only in-frame clones and is missing some. Of about 30,000 clones in the sample, 74% are singletons; the top ten hold roughly 15%. Before any sequencing was done, the ViraFEST assay used viral peptide pools to expand antigen-specific CD4+ T cells. Between days 10 and 11 of culture, CD4+ T cells were separated out. Participants were given two doses of BNT162b2 or mRNA-1273 vaccine. Their antigens remain unidentified. Sequencing was performed on CD4+ T cells from PBMCs cultured with HCoV-229E spike peptides, taken after COVID-19 vaccination. Receptors were obtained from a human donor who received a COVID-19 vaccine.

The chain joins TRBV30 to TRBJ1-6; no reliable D call. This CDR3 has 11 residues. V shed 1 base and J shed 15 bases, with 10 bases lying between them. In germline, CDR1 is GTSNPN, CDR2 SVGIG (reference sequence). The CDR3 DNA is TGTGCCTGGAGTGGGAGCCGGCTCCTCCACTTT. This translates into CAWSGSRLLHF.

The CDR3 DNA sequence: TGTGCCAGCAGTTGGACGCGGCTGGGCGAGCAGTACTTC. Its translation: CASSWTRLGEQYF. This chain uses TRBV12-3 or TRBV12-4 with TRBJ2-7; D is unresolved. This CDR3 spans 13 amino acids. The V end was cut by 4 bases, the J end by 6 bases, with 13 bases between.

V usage is TRBV5-1 and J usage is TRBJ1-4, with a weak D call TRBD1 (6 bases). V was clipped by 0 bases and J by 7 bases, with 16 bases between them. CDR3 size: 16 residues. Germline V gives CDR1 SGHRS, CDR2 YFSETQ. The CDR3 sequence: CASSLVKGGYSEKLFF. The CDR3 DNA reads TGCGCCAGCAGCTTGGTTAAGGGGGGATATAGTGAAAAACTGTTTTTT.

The chain's CDR3 is CASSDRGEVSIQYF. In DNA form, the CDR3 reads TGTGCCAGCAGTGACCGTGGAGAAGTGTCTATTCAGTACTTC. The chain carries TRBV2 and TRBJ2-4, with D unclear. Germline V gene lookup returns CDR1 SNHLY and CDR2 FYNNEI. The CDR3 runs to 14 residues. The V gene lost 3 bases and the J gene lost 10 bases, with 16 bases spanning the gap.

J is TRBJ2-3 and V is TRBV30; D perhaps matches TRBD2 (5 bases). The CDR3 is 14 amino acids. Trimming removed 0 bases at V and 1 base at J, with 8 bases between. Germline V gene lookup returns CDR1 GTSNPN and CDR2 SVGIG (reference sequence). DNA of the CDR3: TGTGCCTGGAGTGTTCAAGCGGGCACAGATACGCAGTATTTT. Encoded protein: CAWSVQAGTDTQYF.

The CDR3 region has the DNA TGTGCCAGCAGTGACAGCTACAATGAGCAGTTCTTC. Translation gives CASSDSYNEQFF. The J gene is TRBJ2-1, the V gene TRBV6-1; D call uncertain. Germline CDR1 MNHNS, CDR2 SASEGT. CDR3 size: 12 residues. Trimming cost V 3 bases and J 3 bases, with 3 bases left between them.

The chain recombines TRBV5-4 with TRBJ2-7; D not certain. Germline lookup yields CDR1 SGHNT and CDR2 YYREEE (reference sequence). Deletions cut 0 bases from V and 0 bases from J, with 10 bases between. This CDR3 comprises 15 residues. Here the CDR3 DNA reads TGTGCCAGCAGCTTGGATCCTAACCTCTCCTACGAGCAGTACTTC. Translating it yields CASSLDPNLSYEQYF.

The chain carries TRBV6-1 and TRBJ2-5; D may be TRBD1 or TRBD2 (5 bases each). CDR3 length equals 13 residues. Germline assignment: CDR1 MNHNS and CDR2 SASEGT. Trimming left V 2 bases short and J 4 bases short, with 8 bases between. The CDR3 is CASSERDRETQYF. CDR3 sequence (DNA): TGTGCCAGCAGTGAAAGGGACCGAGAGACCCAGTACTTC.

This chain links TRBV10-3 with TRBJ1-5; a possible D gene is TRBD1 (5 bases). Germline V gives CDR1 ENHRY, CDR2 SYGVKD. CDR3 length: 14 residues. V was clipped by 3 bases and J by 7 bases, with 13 bases between them. CDR3 DNA: TGTGCCATCAGTGATAAATCAGGGAACCAGCCCCAGCATTTT. It codes for CAISDKSGNQPQHF.

As DNA, the CDR3 is TGCGCCAGCAGTGAGCGGGACAGGGGTTCTGGGGCCAACGTCCTGACTTTC. Residues: CASSERDRGSGANVLTF. This sequence joins TRBV10-1 and TRBJ2-6; 10 bases are shared with TRBD1. Unmatched junction bases numbered 2, after V lost 2 bases and J lost 1 base. The CDR3 is made up of 17 amino acids. Germline CDR1 and CDR2: WNHNN and SYGVQD (reference sequence).

V is TRBV28 and J is TRBJ1-3; D gene ambiguous. The length of the CDR3 is 11 residues. The ends were cut back, 5 bases at V and 8 bases at J, with 7 bases in the middle. Per germline, CDR1 MDHEN and CDR2 SYDVKM. CDR3 residues: CASSLWDTIYF. In DNA, the CDR3 is TGTGCCAGCAGTCTCTGGGACACCATATATTTT.

This rearrangement joins TRBV6-5 to TRBJ1-3; D remains ambiguous. Trimming cost V 10 bases and J 0 bases, with 16 bases left between them. The CDR3 has 15 amino acids. Germline lookup yields CDR1 MNHEY and CDR2 SVGAGI. The chain's CDR3 is CATLQAGSSGNTIYF. The CDR3 region has the DNA TGTGCCACCCTACAAGCAGGTTCCTCTGGAAACACCATATATTTT.

The sample holds a few counts of this clone. This chain joins TRBV28 and TRBJ1-3; D remains ambiguous. The CDR3 contains 15 residues. The V end was cut by 4 bases, the J end by 4 bases, with 14 bases between. In germline, CDR1 is MDHEN, CDR2 SYDVKM. The CDR3 loop reads CASSSYTRTGNTIYF. The CDR3, as DNA: TGTGCCAGCAGTTCCTACACCCGGACGGGAAACACCATATATTTT.

This clone was recorded a few times. This sequence joins TRBV7-7 and TRBJ2-2, with a weak D call TRBD1 (5 bases). This CDR3 is built from 16 residues. CDR1 is SSHAT, CDR2 FNYEAQ, per germline (reference sequence). The ends were cut back, 5 bases at V and 7 bases at J, with 20 bases in the middle. In DNA form, the CDR3 reads TGTGCCAGCAGCCCCCACCTTGAAGGGGATAGCGGGGAGCTGTTTTTT. It is translated as CASSPHLEGDSGELFF. Full variable domain (missing parts from reference TRBV7-7 and TRBJ2-2): GAGVSQSPRYKVTKRGQDVTLRCDPISSHATLYWYQQALGQGPEFLTYFNYEAQPDKSGLPSDRFSAERPEGSISTLTIQRTEQRDSAMYRCASSPHLEGDSGELFFGEGSRLTVL.

The chain combines TRBV2 with TRBJ1-3, with no clear D. Between the trimmed V and J ends, which lost 7 bases and 0 bases, there was a span of 13 bases. Per the germline V gene, CDR1 is SNHLY and CDR2 is FYNNEI. This CDR3 is 15 amino acids long. The chain's CDR3 is CASTQQLLSGNTIYF. CDR3 nucleotide sequence: TGTGCCAGCACCCAGCAGCTCCTCTCTGGAAACACCATATATTTT. Filled out from reference TRBV2 and TRBJ1-3, the complete variable domain reads EPEVTQTPSHQVTQMGQEVILRCVPISNHLYFYWYRQILGQKVEFLVSFYNNEISEKSEIFDDQFSVERPDGSNFTLKIRSTKLEDSAMYFCASTQQLLSGNTIYFGEGSWLTVV.

The rearrangement uses TRBV2 and TRBJ2-3, with 13 bases fitting TRBD2. Germline assignment: CDR1 SNHLY and CDR2 FYNNEI. The CDR3 consists of 18 residues. J gave up 1 base and V 7 bases, and 11 bases lay outside the gene matches. DNA for the CDR3: TGTGCCAGCATAAGACTAGCGGGAGGAAGGAGGGGCACAGATACGCAGTATTTT. It encodes CASIRLAGGRRGTDTQYF. The full variable domain, its missing parts supplied by reference TRBV2 and TRBJ2-3, is EPEVTQTPSHQVTQMGQEVILRCVPISNHLYFYWYRQILGQKVEFLVSFYNNEISEKSEIFDDQFSVERPDGSNFTLKIRSTKLEDSAMYFCASIRLAGGRRGTDTQYFGPGTRLTVL.

The gene calls are TRBV5-1 and TRBJ1-5, with 8 bases fitting TRBD1. This CDR3 is built from 15 residues. Germline CDR1 is SGHRS and CDR2 is YFSETQ. Unmatched junction bases numbered 4, after V lost 0 bases and J lost 5 bases. As DNA, the CDR3 is TGCGCCAGCAGCTTGGGTGGACAGGGCCATCAGCCCCAGCATTTT. Its protein product is CASSLGGQGHQPQHF. Together with reference TRBV5-1 and TRBJ1-5, the CDR3 gives the full variable domain: KAGVTQTPRYLIKTRGQQVTLSCSPISGHRSVSWYQQTPGQGLQFLFEYFSETQRNKGNFPGRFSGRQFSNSRSEMNVSTLELGDSALYLCASSLGGQGHQPQHFGDGTRLSIL.

The chain recombines TRBV21-1 with TRBJ1-1; the listed D gene, TRBD1, was not tested against the DNA. TRBV21-1 is given as a pseudogene. The CDR3 runs to 13 residues. CDR3 amino acids: CATPRTGNTEAFF. The CDR3 DNA follows: TGTGCCACACCAAGGACAGGGAACACTGAAGCTTTCTTT.

In its sample, this clone was seen a few times. The chain recombines TRBV27 with TRBJ1-6; D call uncertain. This CDR3 is 13 amino acids long. Germline V gene data show CDR1 as MNHEY and CDR2 as SMNVEV (reference sequence). V was cut by 6 bases and J by 5 bases, with 8 bases left in between. The CDR3 sequence: CASRVLDNSPLHF. The CDR3 region has the DNA TGTGCCAGCAGGGTTTTGGATAATTCACCCCTCCACTTT.

This clone came up a few times. This chain connects TRBV6-4 to TRBJ1-1; D is perhaps TRBD1 (5 bases). Trimming took off 6 bases at V and 4 bases at J, with 12 bases between the two ends. From germline, CDR1 is MRHNA and CDR2 SNTAGT. This CDR3 has 13 amino acids. The CDR3 loop is CASRRDPTTEAFF. CDR3 nucleotide sequence: TGTGCCAGCAGGCGGGACCCGACCACTGAAGCTTTCTTT.

V and J are TRBV29-1 and TRBJ2-7; TRBD1 matches at 7 bases. Germline V CDR1 and CDR2: SQVTM, ANQGSEA. The CDR3 sequence is 13 residues long. J was trimmed by 3 bases and V by 4 bases; bases with no gene match: 6. CDR3: CSVGDRQGYEQYF. The DNA for the CDR3 is TGCAGCGTTGGGGATCGACAGGGCTACGAGCAGTACTTC.

The rearrangement links TRBV11-2 to TRBJ1-5; maybe TRBD1 (5 bases). Germline loops: CDR1 SGHAT, CDR2 FQNNGV. V was shortened by 0 bases and J by 2 bases, with 17 bases between the two germline ends. CDR3 length equals 18 residues. The DNA of the CDR3 is TGTGCCAGCAGCTTAGAATTAGGCTACAGGTGGGGCAATCAGCCCCAGCATTTT. Translated: CASSLELGYRWGNQPQHF.

V and J are TRBV27 and TRBJ2-3, with no clear D. Germline CDR1 and CDR2: MNHEY and SMNVEV (reference sequence). V lost 4 bases, J lost 4 bases, and 12 bases lay in between. This CDR3 contains 14 residues. The CDR3 is CASSSNLRADTQYF. Here the CDR3 DNA reads TGTGCCAGCAGTTCGAATCTACGGGCAGATACGCAGTATTTT.

V is TRBV5-1 and J is TRBJ2-7; TRBD2 matches at 9 bases. J gave up 6 bases and V 4 bases, and 11 bases lay outside the gene matches. The CDR3 loop spans 15 amino acids. From germline, CDR1 is SGHRS and CDR2 YFSETQ. CDR3 region: CASSKGGTSLVEQYF. DNA of the CDR3: TGCGCCAGCAGCAAGGGGGGGACTAGCCTCGTCGAGCAGTACTTC.

The V gene is TRBV5-8, the J gene TRBJ2-5; D unclear. The germline V and J ends were trimmed by 0 bases and 7 bases, with 4 bases remaining between them. The germline gives CDR1 SGHTS, CDR2 YDEGEE. The CDR3 has 11 amino acids. The CDR3 reads CASSLVATQYF. In DNA, the CDR3 is TGTGCCAGCAGCTTGGTGGCGACCCAGTACTTC.

The chain carries TRBV19 and TRBJ1-2; tentatively, D is TRBD1 (5 bases). The CDR3 is 13 residues long. With 6 bases removed from V and 1 base from J, the gap between germline ends came to 9 bases. The germline V gene encodes CDR1 LNHDA and CDR2 SQIVND (reference sequence). Here the CDR3 reads CASRRGLNYGYTF. The CDR3 DNA sequence: TGTGCCAGTAGGCGGGGACTTAACTATGGCTACACCTTC.

The gene calls are TRBV4-1 and TRBJ2-1, with 7 bases aligning to TRBD2. Losses at the gene ends were 0 bases for V and 8 bases for J; bases not matched to a gene: 16. CDR3 size: 18 residues. Germline V gene sequence: CDR1 MGHRA, CDR2 YSYEKL. The CDR3 nucleotides read TGCGCCAGCAGCCAAGACCCCGTAGCGGGTCCCAGGATGGATGAGCAGTTCTTC. It encodes CASSQDPVAGPRMDEQFF.

This chain uses TRBV5-5 with TRBJ2-7; D uncertain. V dropped 1 base and J dropped 6 bases, with 11 bases sitting between them. This CDR3 is built from 13 residues. Germline values: CDR1 SGHKS, CDR2 YYEKEE (reference sequence). This CDR3 is CASSLRLSGEQYF. The CDR3 DNA is TGTGCCAGCAGCTTGAGGTTGTCTGGCGAGCAGTACTTC.

Worth noting for this clone: One junction end does not reproduce the germline sequence, and a read error may be involved. The rearrangement uses TRBV2 and TRBJ2-3; 12 bases are a match to TRBD2. Germline V CDR1 and CDR2: SNHLY, FYNNEI. The CDR3 spans 15 residues. CDR3 protein: CASTERTSGADTQYF. The CDR3 nucleotides are TGTGCCAGCACTGAACGGACTAGCGGGGCAGATACGCAGTATTTT.

V is TRBV29-1 and J is TRBJ1-2; D gene unclear. The CDR3 totals 12 residues. Germline lookup yields CDR1 SQVTM and CDR2 ANQGSEA. V was pared by 0 bases and J by 4 bases, with 6 bases between. CDR3 in DNA: TGCAGCGTTGAAGACACCACCTATGGCTACACCTTC. As protein: CSVEDTTYGYTF.

This clone occurred a few times. The chain has TRBV7-2 and TRBJ1-5; D unresolved. Trimming stripped 1 base from V and 0 bases from J, with 4 bases between. From germline, CDR1 is SGHTA and CDR2 FQGNSA. The CDR3 spans 14 residues. The CDR3, as DNA: TGTGCCAGCAGCTTAGAATATAGCAATCAGCCCCAGCATTTT. Translation gives CASSLEYSNQPQHF.